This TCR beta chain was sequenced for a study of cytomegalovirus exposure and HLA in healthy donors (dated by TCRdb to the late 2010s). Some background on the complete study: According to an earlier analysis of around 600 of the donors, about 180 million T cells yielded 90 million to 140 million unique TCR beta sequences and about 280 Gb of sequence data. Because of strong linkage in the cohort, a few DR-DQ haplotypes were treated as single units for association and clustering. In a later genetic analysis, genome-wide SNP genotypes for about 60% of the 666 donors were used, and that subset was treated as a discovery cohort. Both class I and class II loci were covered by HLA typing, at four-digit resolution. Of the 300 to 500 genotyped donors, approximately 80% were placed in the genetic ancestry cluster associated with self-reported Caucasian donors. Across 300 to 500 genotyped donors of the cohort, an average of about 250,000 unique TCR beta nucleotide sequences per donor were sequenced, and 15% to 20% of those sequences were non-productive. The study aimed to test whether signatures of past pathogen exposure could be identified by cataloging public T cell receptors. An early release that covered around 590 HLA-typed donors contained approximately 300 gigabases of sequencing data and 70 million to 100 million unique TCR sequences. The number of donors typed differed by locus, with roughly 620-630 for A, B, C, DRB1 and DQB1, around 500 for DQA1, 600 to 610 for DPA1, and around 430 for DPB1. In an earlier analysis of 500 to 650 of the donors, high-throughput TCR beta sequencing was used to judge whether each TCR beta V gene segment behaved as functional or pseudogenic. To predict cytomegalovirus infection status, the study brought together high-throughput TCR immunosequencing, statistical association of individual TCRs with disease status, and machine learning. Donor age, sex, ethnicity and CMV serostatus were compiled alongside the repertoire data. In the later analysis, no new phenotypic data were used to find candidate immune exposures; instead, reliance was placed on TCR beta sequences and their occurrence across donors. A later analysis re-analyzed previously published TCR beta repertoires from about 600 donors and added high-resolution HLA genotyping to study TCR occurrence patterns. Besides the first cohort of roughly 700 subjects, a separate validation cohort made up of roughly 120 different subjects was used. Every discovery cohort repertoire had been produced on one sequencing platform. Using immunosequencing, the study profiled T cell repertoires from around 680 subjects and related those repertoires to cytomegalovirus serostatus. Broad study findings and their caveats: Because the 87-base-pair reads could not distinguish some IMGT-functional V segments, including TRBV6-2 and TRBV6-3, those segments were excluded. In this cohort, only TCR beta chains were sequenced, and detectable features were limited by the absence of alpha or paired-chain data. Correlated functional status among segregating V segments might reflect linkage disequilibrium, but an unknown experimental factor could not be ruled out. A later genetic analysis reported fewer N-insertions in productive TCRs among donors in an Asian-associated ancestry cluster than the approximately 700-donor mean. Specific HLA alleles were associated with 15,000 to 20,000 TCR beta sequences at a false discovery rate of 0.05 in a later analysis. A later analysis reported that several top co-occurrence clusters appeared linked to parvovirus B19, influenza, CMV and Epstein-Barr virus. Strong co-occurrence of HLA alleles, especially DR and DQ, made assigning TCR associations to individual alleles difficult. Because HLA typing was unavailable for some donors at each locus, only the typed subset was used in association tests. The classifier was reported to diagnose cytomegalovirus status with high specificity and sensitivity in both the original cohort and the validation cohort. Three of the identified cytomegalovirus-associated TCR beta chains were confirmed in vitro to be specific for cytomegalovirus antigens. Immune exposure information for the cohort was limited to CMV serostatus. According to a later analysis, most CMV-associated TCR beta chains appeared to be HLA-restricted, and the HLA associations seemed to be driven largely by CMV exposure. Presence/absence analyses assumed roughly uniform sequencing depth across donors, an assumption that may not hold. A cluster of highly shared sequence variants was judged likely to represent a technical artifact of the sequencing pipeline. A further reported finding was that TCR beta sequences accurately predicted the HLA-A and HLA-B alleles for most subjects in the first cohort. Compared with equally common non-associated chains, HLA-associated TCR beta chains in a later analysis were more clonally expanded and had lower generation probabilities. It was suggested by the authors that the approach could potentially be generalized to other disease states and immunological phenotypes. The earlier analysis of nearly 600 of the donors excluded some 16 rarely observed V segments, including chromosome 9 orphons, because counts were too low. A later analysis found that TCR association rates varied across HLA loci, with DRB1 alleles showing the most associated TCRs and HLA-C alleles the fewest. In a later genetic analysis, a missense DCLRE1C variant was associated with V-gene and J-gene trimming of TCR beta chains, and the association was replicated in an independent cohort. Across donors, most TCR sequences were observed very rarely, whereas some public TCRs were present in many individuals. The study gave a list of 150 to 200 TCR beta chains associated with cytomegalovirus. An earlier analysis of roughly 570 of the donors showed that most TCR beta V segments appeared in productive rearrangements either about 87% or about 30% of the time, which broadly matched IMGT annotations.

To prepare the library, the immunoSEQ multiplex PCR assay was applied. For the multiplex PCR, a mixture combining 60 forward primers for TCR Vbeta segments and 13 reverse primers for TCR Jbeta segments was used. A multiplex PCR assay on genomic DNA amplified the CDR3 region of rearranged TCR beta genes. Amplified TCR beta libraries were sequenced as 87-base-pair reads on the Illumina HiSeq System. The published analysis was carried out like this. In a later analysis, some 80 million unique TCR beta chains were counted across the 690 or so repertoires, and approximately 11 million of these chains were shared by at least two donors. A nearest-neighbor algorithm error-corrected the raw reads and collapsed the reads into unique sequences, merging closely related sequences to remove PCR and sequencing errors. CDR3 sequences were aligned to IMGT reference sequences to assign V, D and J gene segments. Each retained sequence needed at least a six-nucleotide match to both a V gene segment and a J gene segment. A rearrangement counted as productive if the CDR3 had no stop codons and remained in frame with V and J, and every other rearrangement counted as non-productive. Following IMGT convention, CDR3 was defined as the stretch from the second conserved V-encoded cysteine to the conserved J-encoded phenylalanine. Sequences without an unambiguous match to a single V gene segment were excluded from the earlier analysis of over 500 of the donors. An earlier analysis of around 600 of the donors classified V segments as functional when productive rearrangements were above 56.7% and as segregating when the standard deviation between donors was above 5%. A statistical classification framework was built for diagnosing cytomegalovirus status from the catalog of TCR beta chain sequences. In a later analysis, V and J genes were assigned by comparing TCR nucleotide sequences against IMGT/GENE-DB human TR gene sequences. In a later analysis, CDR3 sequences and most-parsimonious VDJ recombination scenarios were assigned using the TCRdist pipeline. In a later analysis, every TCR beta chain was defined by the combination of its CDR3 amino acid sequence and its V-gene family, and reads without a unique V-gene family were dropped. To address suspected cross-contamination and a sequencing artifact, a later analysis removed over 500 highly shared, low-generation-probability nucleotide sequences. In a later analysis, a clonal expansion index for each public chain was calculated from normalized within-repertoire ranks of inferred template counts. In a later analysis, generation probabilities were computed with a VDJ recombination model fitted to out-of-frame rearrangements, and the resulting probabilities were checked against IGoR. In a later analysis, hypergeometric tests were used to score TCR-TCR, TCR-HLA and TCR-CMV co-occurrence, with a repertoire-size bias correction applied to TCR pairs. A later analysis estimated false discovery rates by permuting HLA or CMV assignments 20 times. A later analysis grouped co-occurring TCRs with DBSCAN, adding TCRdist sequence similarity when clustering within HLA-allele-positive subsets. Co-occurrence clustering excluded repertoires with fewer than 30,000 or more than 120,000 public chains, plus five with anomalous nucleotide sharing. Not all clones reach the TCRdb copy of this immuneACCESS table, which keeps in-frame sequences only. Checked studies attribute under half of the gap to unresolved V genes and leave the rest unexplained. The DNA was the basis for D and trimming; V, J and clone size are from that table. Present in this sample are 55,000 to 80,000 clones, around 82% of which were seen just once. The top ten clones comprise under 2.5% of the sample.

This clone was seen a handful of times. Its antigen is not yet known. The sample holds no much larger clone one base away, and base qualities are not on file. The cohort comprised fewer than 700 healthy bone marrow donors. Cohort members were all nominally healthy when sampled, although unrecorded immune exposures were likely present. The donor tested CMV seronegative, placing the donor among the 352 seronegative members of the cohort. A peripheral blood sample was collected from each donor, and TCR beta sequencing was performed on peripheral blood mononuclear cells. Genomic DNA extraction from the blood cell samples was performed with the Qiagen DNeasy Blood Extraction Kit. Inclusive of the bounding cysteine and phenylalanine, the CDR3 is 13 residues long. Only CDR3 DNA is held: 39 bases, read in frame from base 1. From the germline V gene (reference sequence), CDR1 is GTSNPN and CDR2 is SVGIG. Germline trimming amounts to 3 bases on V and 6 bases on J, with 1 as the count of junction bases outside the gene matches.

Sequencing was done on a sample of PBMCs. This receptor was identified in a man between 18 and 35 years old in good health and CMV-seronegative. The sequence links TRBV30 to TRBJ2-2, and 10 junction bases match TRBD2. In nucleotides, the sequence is TGTGCCTGGAGAACTAGCGGGGCCGGGGAGCTGTTTTTT. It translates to CAWRTSGAGELFF.